The T cell receptor (beta chain) under discussion was sequenced for a study of T cell changes during pregnancy in multiple sclerosis. Generated by immunoSEQ multiplex PCR, the TCRdb table keeps only in-frame clones and is missing some. The table has about 44,000 clones, more than 90% seen once. The germline CDR1 and CDR2 sequences are MDHEN and SYDVKM. The CDR3 has 13 residues. With 3 bases removed from V and 3 bases from J, the gap between germline ends came to 9 bases. The sample was CD4+ T cells from peripheral blood mononuclear cells, taken in the first trimester of pregnancy. The TCR sequence derives from a female donor with multiple sclerosis, enrolled in a pregnancy study. The gene calls are TRBV28 and TRBJ2-7; tentative D call: TRBD1 (5 bases). CDR3 sequence reads: CASSFWGNYEQYF. For the CDR3, the DNA is TGTGCCAGCAGTTTCTGGGGCAACTACGAGCAGTACTTC.